This passage covers 16 T cell receptor beta chains from one sample sequenced in a study of blood T cell repertoires in COVID-19. Produced via immunoSEQ multiplex PCR; TCRdb's table is partial and in-frame only. The data contain 380,000 or so clones, 88% of them singletons. The sample taken for sequencing was PBMCs or T cells enriched from blood (not recorded which). These receptors were taken from a woman aged 35 to 49 with acute COVID-19.

This rearrangement joins TRBV4-2 to TRBJ2-6; D perhaps matches TRBD2 (6 bases). This CDR3 is 18 amino acids long. Trimming removed 0 bases from V and 1 base from J, with 13 bases in between. The V gene's germline CDR1 is LGHNA and CDR2 YNFKEQ. The CDR3 is CASSQDGNGGSGANVLTF. DNA of the CDR3: TGTGCCAGCAGCCAAGATGGAAACGGAGGGTCTGGGGCCAACGTCCTGACTTTC.

CDR3 sequence (DNA): TGTGCCTGGAGTGTAGGGTCGGGGAGGTACTATGGCTACACCTTC. Translated, it gives CAWSVGSGRYYGYTF. The rearrangement uses TRBV30 and TRBJ1-2, with no clear D. Germline loops: CDR1 GTSNPN, CDR2 SVGIG (reference sequence). The V end lost 0 bases, the J end lost 3 bases, and 14 bases lay between the germline ends. The CDR3 has 15 residues.

Only one count was recorded for this clone. The V and J genes are TRBV10-3 and TRBJ2-7, with D tentatively TRBD1 (6 bases). V dropped 10 bases and J dropped 7 bases, with 20 bases sitting between them. This CDR3 spans 13 amino acids. Germline-derived CDR1 and CDR2 are ENHRY and SYGVKD. The CDR3: CATRRPTGMEQYF. DNA for the CDR3: TGTGCCACACGGAGACCCACAGGGATGGAGCAGTACTTC.

The chain employs TRBV30 and TRBJ1-1; D perhaps matches TRBD1 (5 bases). This CDR3 spans 14 amino acids. Between the trimmed V and J ends, which lost 7 bases and 3 bases, there was a span of 18 bases. CDR1 and CDR2 from the germline V gene are GTSNPN and SVGIG (reference sequence). CDR3 protein: CASNIGDADTEAFF. The CDR3 DNA reads as TGTGCCTCCAACATAGGGGATGCGGACACTGAAGCTTTCTTT.

Only one count was recorded for this clone. DNA for the CDR3: TGTGCCAGCAGCACAGGGGGCGCGGGTGGAAACACCATATATTTT. This gives the protein CASSTGGAGGNTIYF. The chain joins TRBV9 to TRBJ1-3; 9 positions match TRBD1. Trimming took 4 bases from V and 3 from J; bases not matched to a gene: 5. The CDR3 covers 15 residues. Per germline, CDR1 SGDLS and CDR2 YYNGEE.

The J gene is TRBJ1-2, the V gene TRBV5-4; D is ambiguous. V was clipped by 5 bases and J by 8 bases, with 13 bases between them. The CDR3 runs 12 residues. Germline V gives CDR1 SGHNT, CDR2 YYREEE (reference sequence). CDR3 protein: CASSQTSSGYTF. CDR3 DNA: TGTGCCAGCAGTCAAACCTCTAGCGGCTACACCTTC.

The rearrangement links TRBV12-5 to TRBJ1-2; no reliable D call. Deletions cut 5 bases from V and 8 bases from J, with 12 bases between. This CDR3 spans 12 amino acids. Germline-derived CDR1 and CDR2 are LGHNT and FRNRAP. CDR3 sequence: CASGINSGGYTF. The CDR3 DNA follows: TGTGCTAGTGGTATAAACAGCGGAGGCTACACCTTC. The whole variable domain, remainder taken from reference TRBV12-5 and TRBJ1-2, is DARVTQTPRHKVTEMGQEVTMRCQPILGHNTVFWYRQTMMQGLELLAYFRNRAPLDDSGMPKDRFSAEMPDATLATLKIQPSEPRDSAVYFCASGINSGGYTFGSGTRLTVV.

This clone has just one count. V is TRBV7-7 and J is TRBJ2-1; 7 bases fit TRBD1. The germline V gene has CDR1 SSHAT and CDR2 FNYEAQ (reference sequence). The CDR3 contains 14 residues. J lost 8 bases, V lost 3 bases, and 7 bases had no gene match. The DNA of the CDR3 is TGTGCCAGCAGCTTTCAGGGGGTAGAGGATGAGCAGTTCTTC. Translation gives CASSFQGVEDEQFF.

Points on this clone: It differs at one base from a far larger clone, so likely a read error. V is TRBV5-5 and J is TRBJ1-1; D perhaps matches TRBD1 (5 bases). Germline V lookup: CDR1 SGHKS, CDR2 YYEKEE (reference sequence). Trimming left V 2 bases short and J 1 base short, with 6 bases between. This CDR3 is 13 amino acids long. CDR3 DNA: TGTGCCAGCAGCTTCGACAGGAACACTGAAGCTTTCTTT. Amino acids: CASSFDRNTEAFF. Full variable domain (missing parts from reference TRBV5-5 and TRBJ1-1): DAGVTQSPTHLIKTRGQQVTLRCSPISGHKSVSWYQQVLGQGPQFIFQYYEKEERGRGNFPDRFSARQFPNYSSELNVNALLLGDSALYLCASSFDRNTEAFFGQGTRLTVV.

This clone has a single count. V is TRBV5-4 and J is TRBJ2-1, with 10 bases that match TRBD2. CDR3 size: 14 residues. The V segment lost 6 bases and the J segment 5 bases; nucleotides outside the gene matches: 5. Germline V gives CDR1 SGHNT, CDR2 YYREEE (reference sequence). CDR3 sequence reads: CASIKRGGNNEQFF. The DNA for the CDR3 is TGTGCCAGCATCAAGCGGGGGGGCAACAATGAGCAGTTCTTC.

The chain couples TRBV30 to TRBJ1-6; 8 positions agree with TRBD1. V lost 4 bases, J lost 7 bases, and 3 bases stayed unmatched. This CDR3 comprises 13 residues. Germline V gene data show CDR1 as GTSNPN and CDR2 as SVGIG (reference sequence). The CDR3 here is CAWTTGGNSPLHF. The DNA for the CDR3 is TGTGCCTGGACAACAGGGGGAAATTCACCCCTCCACTTT.

The chain has TRBV11-2 and TRBJ1-1; D gene ambiguous. Germline V gene sequence: CDR1 SGHAT, CDR2 FQNNGV. The length of the CDR3 is 15 residues. Trimming took off 3 bases at V and 0 bases at J, with 11 bases between the two ends. The CDR3 sequence: CASSLGSQMNTEAFF. For the CDR3, the DNA is TGTGCCAGCAGCTTGGGCAGCCAGATGAACACTGAAGCTTTCTTT.

This clone was recorded only once. The chain carries TRBV2 and TRBJ2-7; 11 bases line up with TRBD1. CDR3 length: 14 residues. V gave up 6 bases and J gave up 3 bases; unmatched junction bases: 4. Germline V lookup: CDR1 SNHLY, CDR2 FYNNEI. The CDR3 loop reads CASRAGTGGYEQYF. The CDR3 DNA reads as TGTGCCAGCAGGGCCGGGACAGGGGGCTACGAGCAGTACTTC.

The chain uses TRBV19 and TRBJ1-1; perhaps TRBD1 as D (6 bases). This CDR3 is 16 amino acids long. Germline CDR1 reads LNHDA; CDR2 reads SQIVND (reference sequence). The V end was cut by 5 bases, the J end by 1 base, with 17 bases between. The CDR3 spells CASSLSGTLSNTEAFF. The CDR3 nucleotides are TGTGCCAGTAGTCTCTCGGGGACACTTTCGAACACTGAAGCTTTCTTT.

The rearrangement links TRBV5-1 to TRBJ2-4, with 7 positions matching TRBD1. After removal of 2 bases from V and 0 bases from J, the junction contained 8 bases not matched to a gene. The CDR3 has 17 residues. Germline V CDR1 and CDR2: SGHRS, YFSETQ. CDR3 in amino acids: CASSFGTAKTAKNIQYF. CDR3 sequence (DNA): TGCGCCAGCAGCTTTGGGACAGCCAAAACAGCCAAAAACATTCAGTACTTC.

The genes are TRBV5-6 and TRBJ2-1, with D possibly matching TRBD1 (5 bases). Germline V CDR1 and CDR2: SGHDT, YYEEEE. The CDR3 loop spans 13 amino acids. Trimming took off 0 bases at V and 10 bases at J, with 11 bases between the two ends. The CDR3 DNA reads as TGTGCCAGCAGCTTGGCGCGGCCAGGGGAGCAGTTCTTC. Its protein product is CASSLARPGEQFF.